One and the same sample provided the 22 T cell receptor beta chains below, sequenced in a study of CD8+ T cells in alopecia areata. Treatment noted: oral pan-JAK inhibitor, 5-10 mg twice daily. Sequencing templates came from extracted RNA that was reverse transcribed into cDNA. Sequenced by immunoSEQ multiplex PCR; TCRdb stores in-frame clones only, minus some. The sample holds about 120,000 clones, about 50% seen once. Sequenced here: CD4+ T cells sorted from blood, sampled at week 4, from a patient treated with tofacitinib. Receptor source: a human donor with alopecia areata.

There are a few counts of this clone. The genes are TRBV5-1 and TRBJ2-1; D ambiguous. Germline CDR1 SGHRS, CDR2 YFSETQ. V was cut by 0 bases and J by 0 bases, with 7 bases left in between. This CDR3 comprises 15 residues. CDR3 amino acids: CASSLVSASYNEQFF. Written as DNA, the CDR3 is TGCGCCAGCAGCTTGGTCTCGGCCTCCTACAATGAGCAGTTCTTC.

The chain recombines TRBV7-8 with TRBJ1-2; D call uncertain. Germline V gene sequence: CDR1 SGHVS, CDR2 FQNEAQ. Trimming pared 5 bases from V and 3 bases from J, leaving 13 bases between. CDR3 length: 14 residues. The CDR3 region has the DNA TGTGCCAGCAGCCCCCGAGAGGGCGACTATGGCTACACCTTC. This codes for CASSPREGDYGYTF.

The CDR3, as DNA: TGTGCCAGCAGCTCAAGGGACGGTTCCTACGAGCAGTACTTC. This codes for CASSSRDGSYEQYF. The chain carries TRBV5-4 and TRBJ2-7, with D perhaps being TRBD1 or TRBD2 (5 bases each). CDR3 length: 14 residues. CDR1 and CDR2 from the germline V gene are SGHNT and YYREEE (reference sequence). The germline V and J ends were trimmed by 3 bases and 1 base, with 11 bases remaining between them.

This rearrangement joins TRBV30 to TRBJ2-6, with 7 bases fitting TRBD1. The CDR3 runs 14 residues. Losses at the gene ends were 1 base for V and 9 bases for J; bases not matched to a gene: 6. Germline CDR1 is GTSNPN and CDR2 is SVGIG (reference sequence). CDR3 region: CAWSARDRGNVLTF. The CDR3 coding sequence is TGTGCCTGGAGTGCTCGGGACAGAGGCAACGTCCTGACTTTC.

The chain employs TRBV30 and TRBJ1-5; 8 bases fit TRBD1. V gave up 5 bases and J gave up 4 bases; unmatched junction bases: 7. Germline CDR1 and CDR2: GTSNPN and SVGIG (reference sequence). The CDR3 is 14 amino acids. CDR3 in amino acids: CAWQLTGANQPQHF. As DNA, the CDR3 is TGTGCCTGGCAATTGACAGGGGCGAATCAGCCCCAGCATTTT. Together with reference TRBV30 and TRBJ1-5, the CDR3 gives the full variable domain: SQTIHQWPATLVQPVGSPLSLECTVEGTSNPNLYWYRQAAGRGLQLLFYSVGIGQISSEVPQNLSASRPQDRQFILSSKKLLLSDSGFYLCAWQLTGANQPQHFGDGTRLSIL.

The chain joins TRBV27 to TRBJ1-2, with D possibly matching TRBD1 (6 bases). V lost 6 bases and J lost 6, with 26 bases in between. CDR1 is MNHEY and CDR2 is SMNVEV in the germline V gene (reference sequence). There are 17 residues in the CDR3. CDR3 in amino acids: CASRGTYRGLQRDGYTF. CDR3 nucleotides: TGTGCCAGCAGGGGGACGTATCGGGGGCTACAGCGGGATGGCTACACCTTC.

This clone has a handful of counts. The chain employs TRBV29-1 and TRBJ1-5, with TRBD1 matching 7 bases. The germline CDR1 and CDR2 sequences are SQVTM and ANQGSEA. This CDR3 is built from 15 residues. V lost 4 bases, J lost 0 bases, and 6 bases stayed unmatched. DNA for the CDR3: TGCAGCGTTGGCAGGGACAGTCATAGCAATCAGCCCCAGCATTTT. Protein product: CSVGRDSHSNQPQHF.

CDR3 loop: CACRDSGGYTF. For the CDR3, the DNA is TGTGCCTGCAGGGATTCAGGTGGCTACACCTTC. The chain carries TRBV30 and TRBJ1-2; weak D call: TRBD1 (5 bases). V was shortened by 6 bases and J by 7 bases, with 12 bases between the two germline ends. There are 11 residues in the CDR3. Germline V lookup: CDR1 GTSNPN, CDR2 SVGIG (reference sequence).

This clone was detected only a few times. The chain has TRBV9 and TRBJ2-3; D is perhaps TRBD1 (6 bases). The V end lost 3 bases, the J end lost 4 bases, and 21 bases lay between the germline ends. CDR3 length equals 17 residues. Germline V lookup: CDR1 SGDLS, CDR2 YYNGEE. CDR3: CASSAQDGQYGADTQYF. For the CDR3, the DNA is TGTGCCAGCAGCGCACAAGACGGACAGTATGGGGCAGATACGCAGTATTTT.

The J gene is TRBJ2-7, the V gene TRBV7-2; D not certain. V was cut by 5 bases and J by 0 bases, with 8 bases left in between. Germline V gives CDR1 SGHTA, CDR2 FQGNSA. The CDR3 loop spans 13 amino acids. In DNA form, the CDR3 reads TGTGCCAGCAGCCGAACATCCTCCTACGAGCAGTACTTC. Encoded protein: CASSRTSSYEQYF.

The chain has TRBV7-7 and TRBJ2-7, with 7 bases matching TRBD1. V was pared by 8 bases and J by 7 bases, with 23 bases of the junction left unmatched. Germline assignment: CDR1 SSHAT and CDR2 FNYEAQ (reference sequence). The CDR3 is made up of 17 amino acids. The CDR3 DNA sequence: TGTGCCAGCTCCACCTCACTGGACAGGAGATATCGTAGAGAGCAGTACTTC. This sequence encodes CASSTSLDRRYRREQYF.

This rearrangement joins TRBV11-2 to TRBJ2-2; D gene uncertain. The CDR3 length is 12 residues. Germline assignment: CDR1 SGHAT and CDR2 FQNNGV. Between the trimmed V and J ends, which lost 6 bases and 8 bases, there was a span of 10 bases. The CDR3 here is CASRQFAGELFF. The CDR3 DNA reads TGTGCCAGCAGACAGTTTGCGGGGGAGCTGTTTTTT.

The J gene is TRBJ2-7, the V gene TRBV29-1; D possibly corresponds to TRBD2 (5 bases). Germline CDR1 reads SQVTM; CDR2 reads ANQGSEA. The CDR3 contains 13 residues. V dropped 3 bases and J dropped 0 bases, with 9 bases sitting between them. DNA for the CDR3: TGCAGCGTTGATTCGGGGAACTCCTACGAGCAGTACTTC. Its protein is CSVDSGNSYEQYF.

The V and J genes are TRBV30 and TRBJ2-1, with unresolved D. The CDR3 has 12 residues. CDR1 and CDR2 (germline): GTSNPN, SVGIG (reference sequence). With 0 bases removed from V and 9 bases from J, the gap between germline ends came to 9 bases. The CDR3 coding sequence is TGTGCCTGGAGTGTAATTGGGGTTGAGCAGTTCTTC. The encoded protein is CAWSVIGVEQFF. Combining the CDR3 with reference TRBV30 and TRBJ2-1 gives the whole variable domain SQTIHQWPATLVQPVGSPLSLECTVEGTSNPNLYWYRQAAGRGLQLLFYSVGIGQISSEVPQNLSASRPQDRQFILSSKKLLLSDSGFYLCAWSVIGVEQFFGPGTRLTVL.

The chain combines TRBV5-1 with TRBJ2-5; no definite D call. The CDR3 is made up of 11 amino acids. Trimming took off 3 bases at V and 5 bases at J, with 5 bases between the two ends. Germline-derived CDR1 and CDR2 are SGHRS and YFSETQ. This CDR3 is CASSSPETQYF. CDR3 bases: TGCGCCAGCAGCTCCCCTGAGACCCAGTACTTC.

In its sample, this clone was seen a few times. CDR3 amino acids: CASSEYPGGAYTF. In DNA, the CDR3 is TGTGCCAGCAGTGAATATCCGGGTGGGGCCTACACCTTC. The chain is built from TRBV2 and TRBJ1-2; D perhaps matches TRBD1 (5 bases). Trimming removed 2 bases from V and 10 bases from J, with 14 bases in between. Germline CDR1 is SNHLY and CDR2 is FYNNEI. The length of the CDR3 is 13 residues.

The DNA of the CDR3 is TGTGCCAGCAGCTCCAGGGCGGGGGCCAACGTCCTGACTTTC. This codes for CASSSRAGANVLTF. The chain has TRBV9 and TRBJ2-6; a possible D gene is TRBD1 (5 bases). This CDR3 region has 14 residues. In germline, CDR1 is SGDLS, CDR2 YYNGEE. Trimming took off 4 bases at V and 4 bases at J, with 9 bases between the two ends.

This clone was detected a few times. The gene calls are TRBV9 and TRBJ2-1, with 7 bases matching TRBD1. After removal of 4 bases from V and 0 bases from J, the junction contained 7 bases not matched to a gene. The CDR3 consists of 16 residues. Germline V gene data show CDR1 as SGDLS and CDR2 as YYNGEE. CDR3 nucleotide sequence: TGTGCCAGCAGCCCAACAGGGGACAGCTCCTACAATGAGCAGTTCTTC. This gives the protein CASSPTGDSSYNEQFF.

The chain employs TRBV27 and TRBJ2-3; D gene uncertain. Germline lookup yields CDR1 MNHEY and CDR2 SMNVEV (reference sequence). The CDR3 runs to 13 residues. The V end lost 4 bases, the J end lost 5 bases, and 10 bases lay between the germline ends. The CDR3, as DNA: TGTGCCAGCAGTTCCCAACTGGAAGATACGCAGTATTTT. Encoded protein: CASSSQLEDTQYF.

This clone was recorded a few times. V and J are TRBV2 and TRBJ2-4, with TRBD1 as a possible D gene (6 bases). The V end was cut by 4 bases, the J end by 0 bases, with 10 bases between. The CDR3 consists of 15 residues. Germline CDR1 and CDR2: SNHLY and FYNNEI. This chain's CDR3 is CASSVRGVAKNIQYF. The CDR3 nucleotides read TGTGCCAGCAGTGTCAGGGGCGTAGCCAAAAACATTCAGTACTTC.

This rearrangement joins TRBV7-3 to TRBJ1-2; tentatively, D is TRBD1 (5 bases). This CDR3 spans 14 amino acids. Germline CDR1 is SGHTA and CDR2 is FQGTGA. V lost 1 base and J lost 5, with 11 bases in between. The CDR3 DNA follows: TGTGCCAGCAGCTTAAAAGGGACGGGATATGGCTACACCTTC. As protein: CASSLKGTGYGYTF.

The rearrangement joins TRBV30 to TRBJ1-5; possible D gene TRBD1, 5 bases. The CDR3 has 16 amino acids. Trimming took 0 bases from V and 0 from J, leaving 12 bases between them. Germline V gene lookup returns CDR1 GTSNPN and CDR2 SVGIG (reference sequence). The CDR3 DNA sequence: TGTGCCTGGAGTGTAGGGGTCGGACATAGCAATCAGCCCCAGCATTTT. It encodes CAWSVGVGHSNQPQHF.